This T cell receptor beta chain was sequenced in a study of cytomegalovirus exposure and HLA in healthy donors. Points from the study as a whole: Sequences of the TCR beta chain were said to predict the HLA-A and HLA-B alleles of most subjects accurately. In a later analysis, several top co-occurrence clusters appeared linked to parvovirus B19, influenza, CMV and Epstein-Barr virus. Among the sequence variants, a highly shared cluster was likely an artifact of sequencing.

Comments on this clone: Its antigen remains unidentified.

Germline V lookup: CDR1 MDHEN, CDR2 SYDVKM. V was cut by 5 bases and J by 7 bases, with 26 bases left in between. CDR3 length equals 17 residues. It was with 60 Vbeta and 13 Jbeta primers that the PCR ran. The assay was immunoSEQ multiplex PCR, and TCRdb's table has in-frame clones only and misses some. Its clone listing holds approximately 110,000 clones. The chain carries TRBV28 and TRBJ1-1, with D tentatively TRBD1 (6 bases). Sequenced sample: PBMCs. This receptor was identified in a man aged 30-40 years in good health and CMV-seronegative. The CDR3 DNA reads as TGTGCCAGCAGTCCCATGACCTCCTACAGGGTCGGTGATGAAGCTTTCTTT. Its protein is CASSPMTSYRVGDEAFF.